This entry lists 21 T cell receptor beta chains sequenced from one sample in a study of Ad26.COV2.S vaccination and SARS-CoV-2 variants. The treatment denotes: 15 to 20 received Ad26.COV2.S at low or high dose, single or two shots; 5 received placebo; per-sample allocation not given. The samples date from day 63 after the first vaccine or placebo injection. Produced via immunoSEQ multiplex PCR; TCRdb's table is partial and in-frame only. The sample carries some 450,000 clones, 80% to 95% recorded once. The source material was peripheral blood, sampled in a trial of Ad26.COV2.S vaccine versus placebo. The receptors derive from a person between 18 and 59 years old who received the Ad26.COV2.S COVID-19 vaccine or a placebo.

The CDR3 bases are TGTGCCAGCAGCCAACCTAGCGTCCAAGAGACCCAGTACTTC. Translating gives CASSQPSVQETQYF. The rearrangement uses TRBV4-2 and TRBJ2-5; weak D call: TRBD2 (6 bases). CDR1 is LGHNA, CDR2 YNFKEQ, per germline. Trimming left V 2 bases short and J 1 base short, with 8 bases between. This CDR3 has 14 residues.

The genes are TRBV27 and TRBJ1-4; 10 nucleotides line up with TRBD1. CDR1 and CDR2 (germline): MNHEY, SMNVEV (reference sequence). J was trimmed by 7 bases and V by 5 bases; bases with no gene match: 1. This CDR3 is built from 13 residues. CDR3 nucleotides: TGTGCCAGCAGTAGGACAGGGGGTGAAAAACTGTTTTTT. Translation: CASSRTGGEKLFF.

The chain carries TRBV5-4 and TRBJ2-3; 10 bases align to TRBD1. J was trimmed by 4 bases and V by 4 bases; bases with no gene match: 3. Germline values: CDR1 SGHNT, CDR2 YYREEE (reference sequence). The CDR3 contains 14 residues. CDR3 nucleotides: TGTGCCAGCAGCGAGGACAGGGGGGCAGATACGCAGTATTTT. Protein sequence: CASSEDRGADTQYF.

This chain joins TRBV7-2 and TRBJ2-1, with a weak D call TRBD2 (5 bases). The CDR3 is made up of 16 amino acids. V was shortened by 1 base and J by 0 bases, with 10 bases between the two germline ends. The germline CDR1 and CDR2 sequences are SGHTA and FQGNSA. This CDR3 is CASSLELVSSYNEQFF. The CDR3 nucleotides are TGTGCCAGCAGCTTAGAACTAGTCTCCTCCTACAATGAGCAGTTCTTC.

This chain uses TRBV9 with TRBJ2-3; 8 bases agree with TRBD2. Per germline, CDR1 SGDLS and CDR2 YYNGEE. V was pared by 0 bases and J by 3 bases, with 6 bases of the junction left unmatched. The CDR3 contains 16 residues. The CDR3 bases are TGTGCCAGCAGCGTAGGTTATAGCGGGACTACAGATACGCAGTATTTT. This translates into CASSVGYSGTTDTQYF.

The chain employs TRBV9 and TRBJ2-1; the D gene is possibly TRBD2 (5 bases). In germline, CDR1 is SGDLS, CDR2 YYNGEE. This CDR3 region has 14 residues. The ends were cut back, 0 bases at V and 3 bases at J, with 7 bases in the middle. CDR3 sequence: CASSVGADYNEQFF. In DNA form, the CDR3 reads TGTGCCAGCAGCGTAGGAGCGGACTACAATGAGCAGTTCTTC.

This clone was counted once. The J gene is TRBJ2-1, the V gene TRBV7-2; 8 bases agree with TRBD2. The V gene's germline CDR1 is SGHTA and CDR2 FQGNSA. V trimming: 5 bases; J trimming: 5 bases; junction bases outside the gene matches: 14. The CDR3 has 17 amino acids. As DNA, the CDR3 is TGTGCCAGCAGCCATTTACCGGGACTAGGAACGGACAATGAGCAGTTCTTC. It specifies CASSHLPGLGTDNEQFF.

The rearrangement uses TRBV6-2 or TRBV6-3 and TRBJ1-2; no definite D call. Between the trimmed V and J ends, which lost 2 bases and 3 bases, there was a span of 13 bases. Germline V gene data show CDR1 as MNHEY and CDR2 as SVGEGT. The CDR3 is 15 residues long. As DNA, the CDR3 is TGTGCCAGCAGTTACCTATTCGGGAGGGACTATGGCTACACCTTC. This codes for CASSYLFGRDYGYTF.

The chain couples TRBV18 to TRBJ1-6; a possible D gene is TRBD1 (5 bases). The CDR3 covers 16 residues. Germline V gene sequence: CDR1 KGHSH, CDR2 LQKENI. V was clipped by 0 bases and J by 8 bases, with 14 bases between them. CDR3: CASSPPGRPRDSPLHF. CDR3 bases: TGTGCCAGCTCACCACCGGGACGGCCTCGGGATTCACCCCTCCACTTT.

This clone was counted once. The rearrangement joins TRBV12-3 or TRBV12-4 to TRBJ1-1; D remains unclear. CDR3 length: 13 residues. The V end lost 5 bases, the J end lost 1 base, and 8 bases lay between the germline ends. The CDR3 bases are TGTGCCAGCAGTGTCGGGGAGAACACTGAAGCTTTCTTT. Amino acid sequence: CASSVGENTEAFF.

V usage is TRBV5-4 and J usage is TRBJ2-1, with D perhaps given as TRBD1 or TRBD2 (5 bases each). V was shortened by 0 bases and J by 16 bases, with 20 bases between the two germline ends. Germline V lookup: CDR1 SGHNT, CDR2 YYREEE (reference sequence). The CDR3 loop spans 14 amino acids. CDR3 bases: TGTGCCAGCAGCTTGGGGCTCGGGACGGGCCTACTATTCTTC. Its protein product is CASSLGLGTGLLFF. Full variable domain (rest looked up from reference TRBV5-4 and TRBJ2-1): ETGVTQSPTHLIKTRGQQVTLRCSSQSGHNTVSWYQQALGQGPQFIFQYYREEENGRGNFPPRFSGLQFPNYSSELNVNALELDDSALYLCASSLGLGTGLLFFGPGTRLTVL.

With regard to this clone: The junction shows a germline mismatch at one end, possibly a read error. The V gene is TRBV2, the J gene TRBJ1-1; D is unresolved. The CDR3 length is 12 residues. The germline gives CDR1 SNHLY, CDR2 FYNNEI. The CDR3: CASREDGEQAFF. For the CDR3, the DNA is TGTGCCAGCAGAGAAGACGGAGAACAAGCTTTCTTT.

This chain joins TRBV6-1 and TRBJ2-1, with D possibly TRBD2 on 5 matching bases. Germline-derived CDR1 and CDR2 are MNHNS and SASEGT. The CDR3 totals 14 residues. Trimming removed 0 bases at V and 2 bases at J, with 5 bases between. Here the CDR3 reads CASSEALAYNEQFF. DNA of the CDR3: TGTGCCAGCAGTGAAGCACTAGCCTACAATGAGCAGTTCTTC.

This rearrangement joins TRBV3-1 (or the pseudogene TRBV3-2) to TRBJ2-3; 7 nucleotides line up with TRBD1. CDR3 length equals 15 residues. The ends lost 4 bases at V and 2 bases at J; junction bases unmatched: 6. Looked up from germline, CDR1 is LGHDT and CDR2 is YNNKEL (reference sequence). The CDR3 DNA follows: TGTGCCAGCAGCCCACAGGGGCGCCACACAGATACGCAGTATTTT. Translating gives CASSPQGRHTDTQYF.

The chain recombines TRBV9 with TRBJ2-5; D perhaps matches TRBD1 (6 bases). CDR1 and CDR2 from the germline V gene are SGDLS and YYNGEE. This CDR3 has 15 residues. Trimming removed 0 bases at V and 5 bases at J, with 14 bases between. CDR3 coding DNA: TGTGCCAGCAGCGTAGATGGGACAAGCCCCGAGACCCAGTACTTC. This sequence encodes CASSVDGTSPETQYF.

V is TRBV3-1 (or the pseudogene TRBV3-2) and J is TRBJ2-3; D is undetermined. V was trimmed by 4 bases and J by 2 bases, leaving 16 bases between them. The CDR3 contains 16 residues. Per the germline V gene, CDR1 is LGHDT and CDR2 is YNNKEL (reference sequence). The CDR3 DNA reads TGTGCCAGCAGCCGAGCTCGCGCCGCCGTCACAGATACGCAGTATTTT. Translated, it gives CASSRARAAVTDTQYF.

V gene TRBV7-2 combines with J gene TRBJ1-5, with 7 bases lining up with TRBD1. Germline V lookup: CDR1 SGHTA, CDR2 FQGNSA. V lost 1 base and J lost 6; bases outside the gene matches: 6. There are 15 residues in the CDR3. CDR3 in amino acids: CASSLEQGKGQPQHF. CDR3 nucleotides: TGTGCCAGCAGCTTAGAACAGGGGAAGGGTCAGCCCCAGCATTTT.

The rearrangement links TRBV4-3 to TRBJ2-6; the D is unclear. This CDR3 is 15 amino acids long. Germline CDR1 is LGHNA and CDR2 is YSLEER. The V end lost 1 base, the J end lost 1 base, and 5 bases lay between the germline ends. The CDR3 sequence is CASSQGQSGANVLTF. The CDR3 nucleotides read TGCGCCAGCAGCCAAGGACAATCTGGGGCCAACGTCCTGACTTTC.

The rearrangement links TRBV6-5 to TRBJ2-7; perhaps D is TRBD1 or TRBD2 (5 bases each). V was pared by 5 bases and J by 2 bases, with 13 bases between. This CDR3 comprises 14 residues. Per the germline V gene, CDR1 is MNHEY and CDR2 is SVGAGI. The CDR3 DNA reads TGTGCCAGCAGTAGTCCGGGACGGACCTACGAGCAGTACTTC. This codes for CASSSPGRTYEQYF.

This rearrangement joins TRBV19 to TRBJ1-2, with 7 bases identical to TRBD1. This CDR3 comprises 15 residues. V was clipped by 4 bases and J by 8 bases; unmatched bases: 13. CDR1 is LNHDA, CDR2 SQIVND, per germline (reference sequence). CDR3 nucleotide sequence: TGTGCCAGTAGTACAGGAACAGGACAGGCGAGCGGCTACACCTTC. Its protein is CASSTGTGQASGYTF.

This chain connects TRBV19 to TRBJ2-1; 10 bases align to TRBD2. Germline V lookup: CDR1 LNHDA, CDR2 SQIVND (reference sequence). The V segment lost 8 bases and the J segment 10 bases; nucleotides outside the gene matches: 5. The CDR3 length is 12 residues. The CDR3 loop is CASLAGDHEQFF. In nucleotides, the CDR3 is TGTGCCAGTCTAGCGGGAGATCACGAGCAGTTCTTC.